A single sample is the source of the 13 T cell receptor beta chains below, sequenced in a study of T cell changes during pregnancy in multiple sclerosis. Measured with immunoSEQ multiplex PCR; TCRdb has only the in-frame clones, and not every one. The table lists approximately 110,000 clones, approximately 90% of them singletons. Sequenced material: peripheral blood, taken after pregnancy. Source of these receptors: a female donor with multiple sclerosis, enrolled in a pregnancy study.

The CDR3 loop reads CASSPGISTDTQYF. The CDR3 nucleotides are TGTGCCAGCAGTCCGGGAATAAGCACAGATACGCAGTATTTT. The chain recombines TRBV11-2 with TRBJ2-3; maybe TRBD2 (5 bases). The germline CDR1 and CDR2 sequences are SGHAT and FQNNGV. The CDR3 is 14 residues long. V lost 6 bases, J lost 0 bases, and 10 bases lay in between.

The chain carries TRBV6-5 and TRBJ2-7; tentatively, D is TRBD1 (6 bases). This CDR3 has 11 amino acids. V gave up 10 bases and J gave up 7 bases, with 14 bases separating them. CDR1 is MNHEY and CDR2 is SVGAGI in the germline V gene. CDR3 residues: CATATGIEQYF. The CDR3 DNA is TGTGCCACGGCAACAGGGATTGAGCAGTACTTC.

The chain carries TRBV4-1 and TRBJ2-2; maybe TRBD2 (5 bases). Deletions cut 4 bases from V and 8 bases from J, with 11 bases between. The CDR3 runs 13 residues. Germline CDR1 reads MGHRA; CDR2 reads YSYEKL. The DNA of the CDR3 is TGCGCCAGCAGCCGAGACGAGCGGGGGGAGCTGTTTTTT. It is translated as CASSRDERGELFF.

The chain links TRBV5-4 to TRBJ2-1; D gene uncertain. The CDR3 covers 12 residues. Deletions cut 5 bases from V and 4 bases from J, with 7 bases between. CDR1 is SGHNT and CDR2 is YYREEE in the germline V gene (reference sequence). DNA of the CDR3: TGTGCCAGCAGTCAACAGTACAATGAGCAGTTCTTC. Amino acid sequence: CASSQQYNEQFF. Full variable domain (missing parts from reference TRBV5-4 and TRBJ2-1): ETGVTQSPTHLIKTRGQQVTLRCSSQSGHNTVSWYQQALGQGPQFIFQYYREEENGRGNFPPRFSGLQFPNYSSELNVNALELDDSALYLCASSQQYNEQFFGPGTRLTVL.

V usage is TRBV2 and J usage is TRBJ2-1, with 8 bases that match TRBD1. This CDR3 has 15 residues. Trimming took 2 bases from V and 7 from J; bases not matched to a gene: 7. Germline loops: CDR1 SNHLY, CDR2 FYNNEI. The CDR3 region has the DNA TGTGCCAGCAGTGAATTTGGACAGGGTACGAATGAGCAGTTCTTC. This sequence encodes CASSEFGQGTNEQFF. The full variable domain, its missing parts supplied by reference TRBV2 and TRBJ2-1, is EPEVTQTPSHQVTQMGQEVILRCVPISNHLYFYWYRQILGQKVEFLVSFYNNEISEKSEIFDDQFSVERPDGSNFTLKIRSTKLEDSAMYFCASSEFGQGTNEQFFGPGTRLTVL.

This sequence joins TRBV27 and TRBJ2-7, with D possibly being TRBD1 (5 bases). Germline CDR1 MNHEY, CDR2 SMNVEV (reference sequence). The CDR3 is 13 amino acids. Trimming removed 7 bases at V and 0 bases at J, with 10 bases between. CDR3 amino acids: CASTGAYSYEQYF. CDR3 DNA sequence: TGTGCCAGCACTGGGGCATACTCCTACGAGCAGTACTTC.

CDR3 bases: TGTGCCAGCAGCGTAAGTGCACAGACAAAAGAGACCCAGTACTTC. It yields the protein CASSVSAQTKETQYF. The chain combines TRBV9 with TRBJ2-5, with D hard to call. The CDR3 contains 15 residues. Looked up from germline, CDR1 is SGDLS and CDR2 is YYNGEE. V lost 1 base and J 3 bases, leaving 13 bases between the germline ends.

The chain combines TRBV11-2 with TRBJ2-5; D possibly corresponds to TRBD1 (5 bases). Germline V gene lookup returns CDR1 SGHAT and CDR2 FQNNGV. The CDR3 sequence is 15 residues long. Trimming removed 1 base from V and 3 bases from J, with 12 bases in between. CDR3 residues: CASSLAFYRKETQYF. In DNA form, the CDR3 reads TGTGCCAGCAGCTTAGCCTTTTACAGGAAAGAGACCCAGTACTTC. The variable domain in full, completed from reference TRBV11-2 and TRBJ2-5, reads EAGVAQSPRYKIIEKRQSVAFWCNPISGHATLYWYQQILGQGPKLLIQFQNNGVVDDSQLPKDRFSAERLKGVDSTLKIQPAKLEDSAVYLCASSLAFYRKETQYFGPGTRLLVL.

This sequence joins TRBV27 and TRBJ2-1; D unclear. This CDR3 has 14 amino acids. The V end lost 6 bases, the J end lost 5 bases, and 14 bases lay between the germline ends. Germline V gene data show CDR1 as MNHEY and CDR2 as SMNVEV (reference sequence). The CDR3 here is CASSLTPLNNEQFF. The CDR3 DNA reads as TGTGCCAGCAGCCTAACCCCCCTAAACAATGAGCAGTTCTTC.

The chain recombines TRBV20-1 with TRBJ1-2, with a weak D call TRBD1 (5 bases). The CDR3 has 10 amino acids. The V end lost 1 base, the J end lost 10 bases, and 7 bases lay between the germline ends. Germline assignment: CDR1 DFQATT and CDR2 SNEGSKA (reference sequence). CDR3 sequence (DNA): TGCAGTGCTAGAGGGGGGGACTACACCTTC. This encodes CSARGGDYTF.

The chain employs TRBV6-5 and TRBJ2-6; possibly TRBD1 for D (5 bases). The germline V and J ends were trimmed by 0 bases and 2 bases, with 8 bases remaining between them. This CDR3 contains 16 residues. CDR1 and CDR2 (germline): MNHEY, SVGAGI. The CDR3 sequence: CASSYSGLAGANVLTF. The CDR3 coding sequence is TGTGCCAGCAGTTACTCGGGGCTGGCTGGGGCCAACGTCCTGACTTTC.

This clone was counted once. The rearrangement links TRBV5-6 to TRBJ1-1; no definite D call. The length of the CDR3 is 15 residues. Trimming took off 0 bases at V and 2 bases at J, with 11 bases between the two ends. CDR1 SGHDT and CDR2 YYEEEE come from the germline V gene. CDR3 bases: TGTGCCAGCAGCTTGGTGGAGGGAAGAAACACTGAAGCTTTCTTT. Protein: CASSLVEGRNTEAFF.

This clone was found once. This chain uses TRBV27 with TRBJ2-2; TRBD2 aligns across 11 bases. V was clipped by 6 bases and J by 5 bases; unmatched bases: 5. Looked up from germline, CDR1 is MNHEY and CDR2 is SMNVEV (reference sequence). The CDR3 extends over 15 amino acids. The CDR3 nucleotides read TGTGCCAGCAGGGTGGGACTAGCGGATACCGGGGAGCTGTTTTTT. This gives the protein CASRVGLADTGELFF.